This TCR beta chain was identified during a study of CD8+ T cells in alopecia areata. General study findings and limits: When scalp samples are sequenced, resident alphabeta T cells of normal skin are also captured. Patients shared TCRs less clearly than mice did, possibly for HLA-related reasons.

Extracted RNA was reverse transcribed, and the resulting cDNA served as sequencing template. TCRdb's table, derived via immunoSEQ multiplex PCR, lists solely in-frame clones and lacks some. The data contain about 110,000 clones, 50% to 70% of them singletons. As concerns this clone: Its antigen is unidentified.

Starting from PBMCs, sorting isolated CD4+ and CD8+ T cells. CDR1 and CDR2 from the germline V gene are LNHDA and SQIVND (reference sequence). CDR3 length: 15 residues. V lost 3 bases to trimming and J lost 8 bases; unmatched junction nucleotides: 7. This receptor was identified in a human donor with alopecia areata. The V and J genes are TRBV19 and TRBJ2-1; 10 bases fit TRBD2. Sequenced material: NKG2D-low CD8+ T cells sorted from blood. CDR3 sequence reads: CASSIYPSGRDEQFF. The DNA for the CDR3 is TGTGCCAGTAGTATCTACCCTAGCGGGAGAGATGAGCAGTTCTTC. The complete variable domain, with remaining parts taken from reference TRBV19 and TRBJ2-1, reads DGGITQSPKYLFRKEGQNVTLSCEQNLNHDAMYWYRQDPGQGLRLIYYSQIVNDFQKGDIAEGYSVSREKKESFPLTVTSAQKNPTAFYLCASSIYPSGRDEQFFGPGTRLTVL.